One and the same sample provided the 5 T cell receptor beta chains below, sequenced in a study of cytomegalovirus exposure and HLA in healthy donors. Some clones are missing from TCRdb's copy, which holds only in-frame ones; the method was immunoSEQ multiplex PCR. The sample lists some 130,000 clones, 84% seen once, with roughly 1.4% in the top ten. Sequencing was performed on PBMCs. Receptors were obtained from a woman aged 25 to 39 in good health and CMV-seronegative.

The gene calls are TRBV7-2 and TRBJ1-1, with 7 bases aligning to TRBD1. J was trimmed by 1 base and V by 2 bases; bases with no gene match: 4. Germline-derived CDR1 and CDR2 are SGHTA and FQGNSA. The CDR3 has 15 residues. The CDR3, as DNA: TGTGCCAGCAGCTTACTCGGGACAGCGAACACTGAAGCTTTCTTT. Residues: CASSLLGTANTEAFF.

This clone was observed a few times. The CDR3 coding sequence is TGCGCCAGCAGCCCCCTTTCGACAGGGGGCGTAAACTATGGCTACACCTTC. As protein: CASSPLSTGGVNYGYTF. The genes are TRBV4-1 and TRBJ1-2, with 10 bases aligning to TRBD1. Germline-derived CDR1 and CDR2 are MGHRA and YSYEKL. The CDR3 covers 17 residues. The ends lost 4 bases at V and 2 bases at J; junction bases unmatched: 10.

V usage is TRBV6-5 and J usage is TRBJ1-6, with D maybe TRBD1 (5 bases). In germline, CDR1 is MNHEY, CDR2 SVGAGI. Deletions cut 0 bases from V and 7 bases from J, with 13 bases between. The CDR3 loop spans 16 amino acids. For the CDR3, the DNA is TGTGCCAGCAGTTACTCCCCCGGGACTACGAATTCACCCCTCCACTTT. Its translation: CASSYSPGTTNSPLHF.

The V and J genes are TRBV5-1 and TRBJ2-5; D perhaps matches TRBD2 (6 bases). V was cut by 2 bases and J by 1 base, with 9 bases left in between. CDR1 and CDR2 from the germline V gene are SGHRS and YFSETQ. The CDR3 has 14 amino acids. CDR3 amino acids: CASSFGGVQETQYF. The CDR3 DNA sequence: TGCGCCAGCAGCTTCGGCGGGGTCCAAGAGACCCAGTACTTC.

V is TRBV6-5 and J is TRBJ1-1, with D perhaps matching TRBD1 (5 bases). The CDR3 is 14 amino acids. The germline gives CDR1 MNHEY, CDR2 SVGAGI. Trimming pared 2 bases from V and 5 bases from J, leaving 12 bases between. The CDR3 protein is CASSYNGGGTEAFF. The CDR3 nucleotides read TGTGCCAGCAGTTACAATGGGGGGGGAACTGAAGCTTTCTTT.